This T cell receptor beta chain derives from a study of vaccination and CD4 T cells after COVID-19. Study information: The cells in question were stimulated using overlapping spike peptides derived from SARS-CoV-2, HCoV-NL63, HCoV-OC43 and HCoV-229E.

To note about this clonotype: Its antigen is as yet unknown.

Deletions cut 6 bases from V and 6 bases from J, with 14 bases between. Germline CDR1 SNHLY, CDR2 FYNNEI. CDR3 size: 13 residues. Sequencing of DNA taken from cultured CD4+ T cells relied on the Oncomine TCR Beta short-read assay. In TCRdb, the PCR reads were re-called with MiXCR into one record per CDR3 protein. The sample carries around 19,000 distinct CDR3 sequences, roughly 50% recorded once. Noted treatment: roughly 11-day PBMC culture with coronavirus spike peptide pools or control peptides (ViraFEST assay). The sequence came from a human donor who had recovered from COVID-19. The sample taken for sequencing was CD4+ T cells from blood, cultured in vitro. The chain joins TRBV2 to TRBJ1-1, with D maybe TRBD1 (6 bases). CDR3 DNA sequence: TGTGCCAGCAGACAGGGACACGCCTCTGAAGCTTTCTTT. Encoded protein: CASRQGHASEAFF.